In this sample, the clone carrying this T cell receptor (beta chain) turned up a few times. The antigen is unknown. TCRdb re-derived calls from the RT-PCR reads in MiXCR, one entry per CDR3 protein. The sample consists of 170,000 or so distinct CDR3 sequences, around 11% of them appearing once. Trimming pared 0 bases from V and 6 bases from J, leaving 17 bases between. The CDR3 loop spans 15 amino acids. Germline V CDR1 and CDR2: DFQATT, SNEGSKA (reference sequence). The sample comes from a study of response to subunit inactivated influenza vaccine. Study-level findings and limits: Few additional T cells are recruited per seasonal influenza vaccination, authors suggested.

This chain joins TRBV20-1 and TRBJ1-2; perhaps TRBD1 as D (5 bases). The TCR was taken from a man aged 50 to 75 who received an inactivated influenza vaccine. The specimen was CD8+ T cells sorted from PBMCs, collected less than 25 months after vaccination. CDR3 nucleotide sequence: TGCAGTGCTAGAGATGGGGTAGACAGTAGCCATGGCTACACCTTC. It translates to CSARDGVDSSHGYTF.